This T cell receptor (beta chain) was recovered during a study of cytomegalovirus exposure and HLA in healthy donors. Study-wide results and limits: The finding came from a later analysis; first-cohort TCR clusters tended to co-occur in the roughly 110 validation repertoires. It was 164 TCR beta chains that were listed as cytomegalovirus-associated.

As to this clone: As yet, its antigen is unknown.

The table came from immunoSEQ multiplex PCR; TCRdb's copy has only in-frame clones and leaves some out. The sample yields roughly 150,000 clones, around 90% seen once. The sample taken for sequencing was PBMCs. The TCR originated in a woman between 18 and 29 years old in good health and CMV-seropositive.

CDR3 sequence (DNA): TGCGCCAGCAGTCTCACCGGGGGAAGCAATCAGCCCCAGCATTTT. It translates to CASSLTGGSNQPQHF. This chain links TRBV5-1 with TRBJ1-5; D might be TRBD1 (5 bases). This CDR3 has 15 amino acids. The V gene lost 5 bases and the J gene lost 1 base, with 13 bases spanning the gap. The germline V gene encodes CDR1 SGHRS and CDR2 YFSETQ.